This T cell receptor (beta chain) derives from a study of cytomegalovirus exposure and HLA in healthy donors. The PCR employed 60 Vbeta primers together with 13 Jbeta primers. Only in-frame clones appear in the TCRdb table, and some are missing; sequencing was by immunoSEQ multiplex PCR. The sample records around 170,000 clones, roughly 71% being singletons. Germline V gene lookup returns CDR1 MNHEY and CDR2 SVGAGI. This CDR3 region has 14 residues. Deletions cut 5 bases from V and 4 bases from J, with 14 bases between. V is TRBV6-5 and J is TRBJ1-1, with a tentative D call TRBD1 (6 bases). The receptor was isolated from a girl aged 10-17 years in good health and CMV-seronegative. The specimen sequenced was PBMCs. CDR3 amino acids: CASSTGTFSTEAFF. The CDR3 region has the DNA TGTGCCAGCAGTACCGGGACATTCAGCACTGAAGCTTTCTTT.